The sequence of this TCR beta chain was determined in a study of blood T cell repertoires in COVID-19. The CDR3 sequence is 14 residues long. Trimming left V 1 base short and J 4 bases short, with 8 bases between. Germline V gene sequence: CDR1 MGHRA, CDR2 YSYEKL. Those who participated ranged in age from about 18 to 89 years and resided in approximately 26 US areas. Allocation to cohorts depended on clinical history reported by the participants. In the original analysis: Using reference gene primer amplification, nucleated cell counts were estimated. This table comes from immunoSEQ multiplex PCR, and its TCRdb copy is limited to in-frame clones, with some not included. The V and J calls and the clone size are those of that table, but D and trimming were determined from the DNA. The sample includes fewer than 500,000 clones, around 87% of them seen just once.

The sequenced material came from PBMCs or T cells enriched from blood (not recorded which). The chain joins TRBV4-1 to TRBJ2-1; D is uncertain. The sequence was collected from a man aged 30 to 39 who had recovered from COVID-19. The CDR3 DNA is TGCGCCAGCAGCCAAGCTACCGATTACAATGAGCAGTTCTTC. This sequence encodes CASSQATDYNEQFF.